This T cell receptor (beta chain) is from a study of CD8+CD57+ T cells in acquired aplastic anemia (dated by TCRdb to the late 2010s). Background on the whole study: Extracted DNA from sorted CD4+ and CD8+ cells averaged around 2.9 ug, ranging from roughly 0.19 to 27.4 ug. CD8+CD57+ expansion was defined as a frequency above the mean frequency observed in healthy subjects. Findings and caveats that apply to the study as a whole: CD8+ Simpson's diversity did not differ significantly between patients and healthy controls (P=0.060). Roughly 30 CD8+ CDR3 sequences were found to be shared between patients and controls, but these sequences appeared to be highly expressed in patients and within the immunodominant clones of the patients.

The patients picked for sequencing were ones in whom flow cytometry had shown an expansion of CD8+CD57+ cells. Severe acquired aplastic anemia was diagnosed in all patients according to International Study of Aplastic Anemia and Agranulocytosis and Camitta criteria. No patient had received any therapy when blood was sampled. In this study, sorted CD4+ and CD8+ T cells from the blood of healthy subjects and of severe aplastic anemia patients had their TCR repertoires deep-sequenced. In the USA, patient enrollment took place under clinicaltrials.gov protocols 00001620, 01623167, 00001397, 00071045, 00081523 and 00961064. Ficoll-Paque density gradient centrifugation was used to isolate peripheral blood mononuclear cells. Before DNA extraction, CD4+ and CD8+ T cells were sorted with FACS or magnetic beads. TCR beta VDJ combination and CDR3 sequence profiling used genomic DNA as the template. TCR repertoire sequencing was run on an Illumina HiSeq 2000. Per the original workflow: Repertoire assessment relied on Simpson's diversity index, CDR3 size and DJ length profiles, and TRBV/TRBJ rearrangement plots. The immunodominant clone was defined as the most abundant DNA sequence in deep sequencing data. CDR3 amino acid sequences were checked for sharing between subjects and were compared against published repertoires and the VDJdb database. In TCRdb, the public reads were trimmed at Q25 with fastp and aligned with MiXCR, with productive beta chains retained. Each CDR3 protein appears once, grouped with its most common genes and DNA. The V and J calls follow TCRdb's processing rather than the paper's. In this sample the table shows about 470,000 distinct CDR3 sequences, more than 25% of which occur a single time. Roughly 0.89% of the sample lies in the top ten.

As to this clonotype: The antigen this receptor binds is unknown. No much larger clone is present one base from it, and per-base qualities are unavailable.

The sequence was collected from a human donor with aplastic anemia. Sequenced input: sorted CD4+, CD8+, or CD8+CD57+ T cells (not recorded which) from PBMCs.

Here is the DNA: TGTGCCAGCGCTCTCCCGGCGACAGGGTACTCCGAGCAGTACTTC. It translates as CASALPATGYSEQYF. Recombination joined TRBV2 with TRBJ2-7, with TRBD1 matching 7 junction bases. Ends trimmed: V by 8 bases, J by 6 bases; bases unmatched to a gene: 16. CDR1 and CDR2, per the germline V gene, are SNHLY and FYNNEI. The CDR3 starts with the cysteine, ends with the phenylalanine, and has 15 residues. Only the CDR3 part of the read is kept: 45 bases, read in frame from the first base.